Shown below are 24 T cell receptor beta chains from a single sample sequenced in a study of cytomegalovirus exposure and HLA in healthy donors (dated by TCRdb to the late 2010s). Library preparation used the immunoSEQ multiplex PCR assay. For the multiplex PCR, a mixture combining 60 forward primers for TCR Vbeta segments and 13 reverse primers for TCR Jbeta segments was used. Here the immuneACCESS table is served through TCRdb, limited to in-frame sequences with V and J called. Missing clones are a known gap in these copies; in checked studies unresolved V genes cover under half, and the rest lacks a known reason. In this sample's table one finds tens of thousands of clones. Jointly, the top ten make up about 16% of the sample. Sequenced input: PBMCs. The receptor set was obtained from a man in his fifties in good health and CMV-seropositive.

V is TRBV29-1 and J is TRBJ2-1, with 9 bases matching TRBD2. The length of the CDR3 is 15 residues. Looked up from germline, CDR1 is SQVTM and CDR2 is ANQGSEA. The J segment lost 3 bases and the V segment lost 6 bases, leaving 9 bases of the junction unmatched. CDR3 loop: CSVGGAGGNYNEQFF. The CDR3 DNA sequence: TGCAGCGTGGGAGGAGCGGGAGGAAACTACAATGAGCAGTTCTTC.

The rearrangement uses TRBV6-6 and TRBJ2-1, with D unresolved. The germline V gene encodes CDR1 MNHNY and CDR2 SVGAGI (reference sequence). The ends were cut back, 2 bases at V and 10 bases at J, with 12 bases in the middle. The CDR3 length is 13 residues. CDR3 sequence (DNA): TGTGCCAGCAGTTACGCGGCCCCTAGGGAGCAGTTCTTC. Encoded protein: CASSYAAPREQFF.

This rearrangement joins TRBV30 to TRBJ2-1, with unresolved D. Trimming cost V 4 bases and J 9 bases, with 10 bases left between them. The germline CDR1 and CDR2 sequences are GTSNPN and SVGIG (reference sequence). The CDR3 runs 11 residues. CDR3 sequence (DNA): TGTGCCTGGACTCGGAGCCTTGAGCAGTTCTTC. Its protein is CAWTRSLEQFF.

This rearrangement joins TRBV14 to TRBJ2-1; the match to TRBD2 covers 10 bases. V lost 4 bases, J lost 9 bases, and 6 bases stayed unmatched. CDR1 and CDR2 (germline): SGHDN, FVKESK. The CDR3 is 14 residues long. The CDR3 region is CASSPGTSVSEQFF. The CDR3 coding sequence is TGTGCCAGCAGCCCCGGGACTAGCGTTTCTGAGCAGTTCTTC. The whole variable domain, filled in from reference TRBV14 and TRBJ2-1, reads EAGVTQFPSHSVIEKGQTVTLRCDPISGHDNLYWYRRVMGKEIKFLLHFVKESKQDESGMPNNRFLAERTGGTYSTLKVQPAELEDSGVYFCASSPGTSVSEQFFGPGTRLTVL.

The J gene is TRBJ1-4, the V gene TRBV6-5; D is unresolved. The CDR3 runs 14 residues. The germline CDR1 and CDR2 sequences are MNHEY and SVGAGI. The V end was cut by 2 bases, the J end by 8 bases, with 12 bases between. CDR3 DNA: TGTGCCAGCAGTTACGGCGGGCAACGCGAAAAACTGTTTTTT. Its protein product is CASSYGGQREKLFF.

The chain combines TRBV25-1 with TRBJ1-2; 10 nucleotides agree with TRBD1. CDR3 length: 13 residues. V shed 4 bases and J 8 bases; nucleotides not matched to a gene: 4. In germline, CDR1 is MGHDK, CDR2 SYGVNS. CDR3 nucleotide sequence: TGTGCCAGCAGTGGGGGACAGGGGCGAGGCTACACCTTC. Its protein is CASSGGQGRGYTF.

This chain uses TRBV7-9 with TRBJ1-1, with TRBD1 as a possible D gene (5 bases). Looked up from germline, CDR1 is SEHNR and CDR2 is FQNEAQ (reference sequence). Trimming stripped 2 bases from V and 4 bases from J, with 14 bases between. The CDR3 is 15 residues long. CDR3 loop: CASSLLGQGITEAFF. The CDR3 DNA is TGTGCCAGCAGCTTATTGGGGCAGGGAATCACTGAAGCTTTCTTT.

This chain uses TRBV18 with TRBJ1-5; possibly TRBD1 for D (6 bases). This CDR3 spans 16 amino acids. Trimming cost V 4 bases and J 5 bases, with 18 bases left between them. Germline CDR1 and CDR2: KGHSH and LQKENI. The CDR3 region has the DNA TGTGCCAGCTCACTCATCTCAGGGGCCCAGGATCAGCCCCAGCATTTT. It yields the protein CASSLISGAQDQPQHF.

This chain links TRBV7-3 with TRBJ2-1; TRBD2 matches 12 bases. From germline, CDR1 is SGHTA and CDR2 FQGTGA. Trimming took 5 bases from V and 6 from J; bases not matched to a gene: 5. The CDR3 is made up of 15 amino acids. The CDR3 region has the DNA TGTGCCAGCAGCCCTATGGGACTAGCGGGCAATGAGCAGTTCTTC. It encodes CASSPMGLAGNEQFF.

The chain has TRBV10-3 and TRBJ1-4; 7 bases are shared with TRBD1. Germline CDR1 is ENHRY and CDR2 is SYGVKD. J lost 10 bases, V lost 2 bases, and 13 bases had no gene match. This CDR3 spans 16 amino acids. Written as DNA, the CDR3 is TGTGCCATCAGTGAGGGGACGACAGGGCGGGTAGGAAAACTGTTTTTT. Its protein is CAISEGTTGRVGKLFF.

The J gene is TRBJ1-2, the V gene TRBV6-1, with D possibly being TRBD1 (5 bases). Between the trimmed V and J ends, which lost 2 bases and 4 bases, there was a span of 17 bases. The CDR3 runs 16 residues. From germline, CDR1 is MNHNS and CDR2 SASEGT. The chain's CDR3 is CASSEMAGLTSYGYTF. CDR3 nucleotides: TGTGCCAGCAGTGAAATGGCAGGGCTGACCTCCTATGGCTACACCTTC.

The chain links TRBV4-1 to TRBJ1-6; D not resolved. This CDR3 is 14 amino acids long. Germline CDR1 and CDR2: MGHRA and YSYEKL. The V end lost 0 bases, the J end lost 9 bases, and 9 bases lay between the germline ends. The CDR3 protein is CASSQDSVTSPLHF. The CDR3 bases are TGCGCCAGCAGCCAAGATTCGGTTACTTCACCCCTCCACTTT.

The V call is TRBV6-5, the J call TRBJ2-7, with 8 positions matching TRBD1. The germline V gene has CDR1 MNHEY and CDR2 SVGAGI. This CDR3 is built from 15 residues. The J segment lost 3 bases and the V segment lost 7 bases, leaving 11 bases of the junction unmatched. The CDR3 sequence: CASTLGTGNIYEQYF. The CDR3, as DNA: TGTGCCAGCACCCTCGGGACAGGAAACATCTACGAGCAGTACTTC.

The rearrangement links TRBV10-2 to TRBJ1-2, with a tentative D call TRBD1 (6 bases). The CDR3 loop spans 15 amino acids. From germline, CDR1 is WSHSY and CDR2 SAAADI. V dropped 4 bases and J dropped 1 base, with 13 bases sitting between them. The CDR3 reads CASSGRDTLNYGYTF. The CDR3 nucleotides are TGCGCCAGCAGTGGTCGGGACACCCTTAACTATGGCTACACCTTC.

V is TRBV19 and J is TRBJ2-1; 12 bases align to TRBD2. CDR1 is LNHDA, CDR2 SQIVND, per germline (reference sequence). The CDR3 extends over 15 amino acids. Trimming took 3 bases from V and 8 from J; bases not matched to a gene: 5. The CDR3 loop reads CASSIRLAGEYEQFF. The CDR3, as DNA: TGTGCCAGTAGTATCAGACTAGCGGGAGAGTATGAGCAGTTCTTC.

The V gene is TRBV4-1, the J gene TRBJ2-1, with TRBD2 matching 12 bases. With V trimmed by 3 bases and J by 7 bases, 7 bases remained unmatched. Germline-derived CDR1 and CDR2 are MGHRA and YSYEKL. This CDR3 comprises 16 residues. The CDR3, as DNA: TGCGCCAGCAGCCAGGGTAAACTAGCGGGAGGAAATGAGCAGTTCTTC. It translates to CASSQGKLAGGNEQFF.

The chain is built from TRBV30 and TRBJ1-1; D may be TRBD1 (5 bases). CDR3 size: 17 residues. V was pared by 4 bases and J by 0 bases, with 21 bases between. From germline, CDR1 is GTSNPN and CDR2 SVGIG (reference sequence). The CDR3 reads CAWTLKQGWGLNTEAFF. The CDR3 nucleotides are TGTGCCTGGACCCTAAAGCAGGGATGGGGCTTGAACACTGAAGCTTTCTTT.

V gene TRBV15 combines with J gene TRBJ2-5, with D perhaps TRBD1 (6 bases). Germline V lookup: CDR1 LNHNV, CDR2 YYDKDF (reference sequence). Trimming took 0 bases from V and 5 from J, leaving 13 bases between them. There are 15 residues in the CDR3. This CDR3 reads CATSREPQGRETQYF. CDR3 DNA: TGTGCCACCAGCAGAGAGCCACAGGGTAGGGAGACCCAGTACTTC.

The J gene is TRBJ2-1, the V gene TRBV29-1; 10 nucleotides align to TRBD2. After removal of 1 base from V and 0 bases from J, the junction contained 6 bases not matched to a gene. CDR1 and CDR2 (germline): SQVTM, ANQGSEA. The CDR3 has 17 residues. The CDR3 protein is CSVEGWASGSSYNEQFF. The CDR3 DNA sequence: TGCAGCGTTGAAGGGTGGGCTAGCGGGAGCTCCTACAATGAGCAGTTCTTC.

The V gene is TRBV7-2, the J gene TRBJ2-7; 9 nucleotides line up with TRBD2. V trimming: 4 bases; J trimming: 1 base; junction bases outside the gene matches: 5. Germline V gene lookup returns CDR1 SGHTA and CDR2 FQGNSA. The length of the CDR3 is 15 residues. This CDR3 reads CASSYISGGSYEQYF. CDR3 nucleotides: TGTGCCAGCAGCTACATTAGCGGGGGATCCTACGAGCAGTACTTC.

The chain uses TRBV11-2 and TRBJ1-2; 8 bases map to TRBD1. The germline gives CDR1 SGHAT, CDR2 FQNNGV. The V gene end was trimmed by 6 bases and the J gene end by 0 bases; junction bases not matched to a gene: 9. CDR3 length equals 16 residues. CDR3 region: CASRSPGTGSNYGYTF. CDR3 DNA sequence: TGTGCCAGCAGATCACCGGGGACAGGATCTAACTATGGCTACACCTTC.

This chain joins TRBV6-5 and TRBJ2-7; tentatively, D is TRBD2 (6 bases). The CDR3 spans 16 residues. V was shortened by 0 bases and J by 3 bases, with 15 bases between the two germline ends. Germline V CDR1 and CDR2: MNHEY, SVGAGI. CDR3 coding DNA: TGTGCCAGCAGTTACTCGATGGGTCCGGGAGTCTACGAGCAGTACTTC. This encodes CASSYSMGPGVYEQYF.

The V call is TRBV9, the J call TRBJ1-1; no definite D call. V was trimmed by 3 bases and J by 1 base, leaving 7 bases between them. CDR1 is SGDLS and CDR2 is YYNGEE in the germline V gene. The CDR3 extends over 13 amino acids. The CDR3 nucleotides read TGTGCCAGCAGCGCCCAGGCGAACACTGAAGCTTTCTTT. Its translation: CASSAQANTEAFF.

V usage is TRBV13 and J usage is TRBJ2-5, with TRBD2 matching 12 bases. The CDR3 length is 21 residues. V gave up 0 bases and J gave up 5 bases; unmatched junction bases: 19. Germline V gene data show CDR1 as PRHDT and CDR2 as FYEKMQ (reference sequence). This CDR3 reads CASSLGLWRTSGAGSQETQYF. CDR3 bases: TGTGCCAGCAGCTTAGGGCTTTGGAGGACTAGCGGGGCGGGGAGCCAGGAGACCCAGTACTTC.